This T cell receptor beta chain stems from a study of Ad26.COV2.S vaccination and SARS-CoV-2 variants. Treatment: roughly 18 received Ad26.COV2.S at low or high dose, single or two shots; roughly 5 received placebo; per-sample allocation not given. Specimens were obtained on day 63 following the first vaccine or placebo injection. V gave up 5 bases and J gave up 4 bases; unmatched junction bases: 4. CDR3 length: 13 residues. Sequencing used immunoSEQ multiplex PCR; TCRdb keeps in-frame clones, though not all of them. The sample lists over 450,000 clones; around 89% were seen once. The chain joins TRBV12-3 or TRBV12-4 to TRBJ2-5; 7 nucleotides line up with TRBD2. The sequences come from peripheral blood, collected in a trial of Ad26.COV2.S vaccine versus placebo. The TCR comes from a person aged 18 to 59 who received the Ad26.COV2.S COVID-19 vaccine or a placebo. Here the CDR3 reads CASSGPGGETQYF. CDR3 in DNA: TGTGCCAGCAGTGGGCCGGGGGGAGAGACCCAGTACTTC.